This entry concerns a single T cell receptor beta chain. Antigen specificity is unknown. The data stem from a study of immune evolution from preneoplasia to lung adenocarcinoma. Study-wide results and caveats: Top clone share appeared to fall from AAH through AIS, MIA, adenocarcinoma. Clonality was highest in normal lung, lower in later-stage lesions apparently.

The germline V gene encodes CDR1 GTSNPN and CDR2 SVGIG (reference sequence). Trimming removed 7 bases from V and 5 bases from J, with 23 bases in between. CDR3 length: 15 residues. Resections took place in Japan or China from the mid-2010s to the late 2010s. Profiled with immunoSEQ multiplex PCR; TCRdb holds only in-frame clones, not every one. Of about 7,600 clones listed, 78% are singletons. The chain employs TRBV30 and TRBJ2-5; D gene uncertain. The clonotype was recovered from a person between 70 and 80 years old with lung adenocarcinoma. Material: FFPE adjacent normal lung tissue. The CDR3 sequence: CAFSGHMRSTETQYF. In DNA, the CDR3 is TGTGCCTTCTCGGGCCATATGCGATCTACCGAGACCCAGTACTTC.